This is a list of T cell receptor beta chains from one sample in a study of blood T cell repertoires in COVID-19. Data came from immunoSEQ multiplex PCR; TCRdb stores just in-frame clones and leaves some out. This table has some 400,000 clones, roughly 92% appearing once. Material for sequencing was PBMCs or T cells enriched from blood (not recorded which). All receptors derive from a woman in her 40s who had been exposed to COVID-19. CDR3s include the opening cysteine and the closing phenylalanine or tryptophan. D genes are given only for firm matches. Some rows mark clone size as missing; the rest say once, few, many or name a class of expanded clone.

>TRBD1|TRBV5-1|.|TRBJ2-3
CASSLEGQGSTQYF
TGCGCCAGCAGCTTGGAGGGACAGGGTAGTACGCAGTATTTT
>.|TRBV7-2|.|TRBJ2-1
CASSYVGTRRSYNEQFF
TGTGCCAGCAGCTACGTAGGAACTAGAAGGTCCTACAATGAGCAGTTCTTC
>TRBD1|TRBV2|.|TRBJ1-2
CASSEFVGTGDGYTF
TGTGCCAGCAGTGAGTTTGTGGGGACAGGGGATGGCTACACCTTC
>.|TRBV6-5|once|TRBJ1-6
CASTRRQGLRTLHF
TGTGCCAGCACACGACGTCAGGGCCTCAGGACCCTCCACTTT
>.|TRBV28|.|TRBJ1-1
CASSEVDAEAFF
TGTGCCAGCAGTGAGGTAGACGCTGAAGCTTTCTTT
>.|TRBV7-2|.|TRBJ2-3
CASSPISGFTDTQYF
TGTGCCAGCAGCCCCATCTCAGGTTTCACAGATACGCAGTATTTT
>.|TRBV10-2|once|TRBJ1-2
CASSERRTSQGYTF
TGCGCCAGCAGTGAGAGGAGGACGTCCCAGGGCTACACCTTC
>TRBD2|TRBV9|once|TRBJ2-7
CASSALPSGGGYEQYF
TGTGCCAGCAGCGCCCTTCCGAGCGGGGGGGGCTACGAGCAGTACTTC
>TRBD1|TRBV19|.|TRBJ1-4
CAAHYRGRSEKLFF
TGTGCCGCACACTACAGGGGCCGCTCTGAAAAACTGTTTTTT
>.|TRBV14|many|TRBJ1-5
CASSLQGGQPQHF
TGTGCCAGCAGCCTCCAGGGTGGTCAGCCCCAGCATTTT
>TRBD2|TRBV15|.|TRBJ2-1
CATSPTAGGYNEQFF
TGTGCCACCAGCCCAACGGCGGGGGGATACAATGAGCAGTTCTTC
>.|TRBV30|.|TRBJ1-3
CAWRYYRSGNTIYF
TGTGCCTGGAGATACTATCGCTCTGGAAACACCATATATTTT
>.|TRBV5-1|.|TRBJ2-5
CASSFAQGQETQYF
TGCGCCAGCAGCTTTGCGCAGGGACAAGAGACCCAGTACTTC
>TRBD1|TRBV5-1|.|TRBJ2-7
CASSFDRGYEQYF
TGCGCCAGCAGCTTCGACAGGGGGTACGAGCAGTACTTC
>.|TRBV4-2|.|TRBJ1-5
CASSHRDQPQHF
TGTGCCAGCAGCCATCGTGATCAGCCCCAGCATTTT
>.|TRBV13|.|TRBJ1-5
CASSSGHDNQPQHF
TGTGCCAGCAGCTCAGGACACGACAATCAGCCCCAGCATTTT
>TRBD2|TRBV9|.|TRBJ2-5
CASSVAPGSGGAQTQYF
TGTGCCAGCAGCGTAGCTCCCGGGAGCGGGGGGGCCCAGACCCAGTACTTC
>TRBD1|TRBV12-3/TRBV12-4|.|TRBJ1-4
CASSTGGKKLFF
TGTGCCAGCAGCACAGGGGGTAAAAAACTGTTTTTT
>.|TRBV4-2|.|TRBJ1-2
CASSQERSEDYGYTF
TGTGCCAGCAGCCAAGAGAGGTCAGAAGACTATGGCTACACCTTC
>TRBD1|TRBV4-1|.|TRBJ2-2
CASSRPQGLDTGELFF
TGCGCCAGCAGCCGCCCACAGGGGCTGGACACCGGGGAGCTGTTTTTT
>.|TRBV2|.|TRBJ1-1
CASRKRGQNTEAFF
TGTGCCAGCAGAAAAAGGGGACAGAACACTGAAGCTTTCTTT
>.|TRBV19|.|TRBJ1-4
CASTSGTRSNEKLFF
TGTGCCAGCACCTCAGGGACAAGGTCTAATGAAAAACTGTTTTTT
>.|TRBV7-2|many|TRBJ2-3
CASSLRAAVPSTDTQYF
TGTGCCAGCAGCTTAAGAGCGGCAGTTCCTAGCACAGATACGCAGTATTTT
>TRBD1|TRBV9|.|TRBJ1-1
CASSVTGGTEAFF
TGTGCCAGCAGCGTTACAGGGGGCACTGAAGCTTTCTTT
>TRBD1|TRBV5-1|.|TRBJ1-1
CASSPRNRGTEAFF
TGCGCCAGCAGCCCAAGGAACAGGGGGACTGAAGCTTTCTTT
>.|TRBV18|.|TRBJ2-2
CASSPIGRTNTGELFF
TGTGCCAGCTCACCTATAGGCCGGACAAACACCGGGGAGCTGTTTTTT
>.|TRBV28|once|TRBJ1-2
CASSASQGNGYTF
TGTGCCAGCAGTGCCTCTCAGGGAAATGGCTACACCTTC
>.|TRBV6-4|.|TRBJ2-5
CASSDSSNRIQETQYF
TGTGCCAGCAGTGACTCCTCGAACAGAATACAAGAGACCCAGTACTTC
>TRBD1|TRBV5-4|.|TRBJ1-2
CASSSQGLRGYTF
TGTGCCAGCAGCTCACAGGGGCTTCGCGGCTACACCTTC
>TRBD2|TRBV5-4|once|TRBJ2-7
CASSPGVAGYYEQYF
TGTGCCAGCAGCCCCGGGGTAGCGGGGTATTACGAGCAGTACTTC
>TRBD1|TRBV6-6|once|TRBJ2-7
CASRPRDSSYEQYF
TGTGCCAGCAGACCAAGGGACAGTTCCTACGAGCAGTACTTC
>.|TRBV2|.|TRBJ1-1
CASSGPGMNTEAFF
TGTGCCAGCAGTGGTCCAGGAATGAACACTGAAGCTTTCTTT
>TRBD1|TRBV5-1|.|TRBJ2-7
CASSPGTGGLEQYF
TGCGCCAGCAGCCCCGGGACAGGGGGTCTGGAGCAGTACTTC
>TRBD1|TRBV7-2|.|TRBJ1-3
CASSLAAGGGNTIYF
TGTGCCAGCAGCTTAGCGGCAGGGGGAGGAAACACCATATATTTT
>TRBD2|TRBV7-3|.|TRBJ2-5
CASSVGGGIGVETQYF
TGTGCCAGCAGCGTCGGCGGGGGGATCGGAGTAGAGACCCAGTACTTC
>TRBD2|TRBV5-1|.|TRBJ2-1
CATASAGGGNEQFF
TGCGCCACCGCATCGGCCGGGGGGGGCAATGAGCAGTTCTTC
>.|TRBV7-8|.|TRBJ1-5
CASTPSGRLNQPQHF
TGTGCCAGCACCCCGAGCGGCAGATTGAATCAGCCCCAGCATTTT
>TRBD2|TRBV20-1|.|TRBJ2-7
CSASPEQTAQSGGRFEQYF
TGCAGTGCTAGTCCAGAACAAACCGCACAATCCGGCGGGAGGTTCGAGCAGTACTTC
>TRBD1|TRBV7-9|.|TRBJ1-1
CASSPGTGTTEAFF
TGTGCCAGCAGTCCCGGGACAGGGACCACTGAAGCTTTCTTT
>.|TRBV3-1/TRBV3-2|.|TRBJ2-2
CASSQEGVSTGELFF
TGTGCCAGCAGCCAAGAAGGGGTGAGCACCGGGGAGCTGTTTTTT
>TRBD1|TRBV7-6|.|TRBJ1-3
CASSPGGGRGDTIYF
TGTGCCAGCAGCCCAGGGGGCGGCAGGGGAGACACCATATATTTT
>.|TRBV5-5|.|TRBJ1-6
CASSGWTSGYNSPLHF
TGTGCCAGCAGCGGTTGGACGAGCGGATATAATTCACCCCTCCACTTT
>.|TRBV18|.|TRBJ2-1
CASSPPTGTYNEQFF
TGTGCCAGCTCACCACCAACGGGAACCTACAATGAGCAGTTCTTC
>.|TRBV6-6|.|TRBJ1-6
CASTQSGETYNSPLHF
TGTGCCAGCACCCAGAGCGGTGAGACCTATAATTCACCCCTCCACTTT
>.|TRBV29-1|.|TRBJ1-2
CSVVVTGHHNYGYTF
TGCAGCGTTGTCGTCACGGGACATCATAACTATGGCTACACCTTC
>.|TRBV10-2|.|TRBJ1-2
CASSEPARVGGYTF
TGCGCCAGCAGTGAACCGGCCCGGGTGGGTGGCTACACCTTC
>.|TRBV6-5|.|TRBJ1-5
CASSYSRGNNQPQHF
TGTGCCAGCAGTTACTCGAGGGGGAACAATCAGCCCCAGCATTTT
>.|TRBV5-1|.|TRBJ1-2
CASSLDRKGGYTF
TGCGCCAGCAGCTTAGACAGGAAAGGTGGCTACACCTTC
>.|TRBV7-2|.|TRBJ2-5
CASSLGRETQYF
TGTGCCAGCAGCTTGGGCCGGGAGACCCAGTACTTC
>TRBD1|TRBV5-4|.|TRBJ1-4
CASSQAGQGREKLFF
TGTGCCAGCTCCCAGGCGGGACAGGGTCGTGAAAAACTGTTTTTT
>TRBD1|TRBV19|.|TRBJ2-7
CASSRDRGGTEQYF
TGTGCCAGTAGTCGGGACAGGGGGGGGACCGAGCAGTACTTC
>.|TRBV3-1/TRBV3-2|.|TRBJ1-5
CASSQSGSRSNQPQHF
TGTGCCAGCAGCCAATCAGGGTCCCGTAGCAATCAGCCCCAGCATTTT
>TRBD1|TRBV20-1|.|TRBJ2-7
CSASVWDRPYEQYF
TGCAGTGCTAGTGTGTGGGACAGACCCTACGAGCAGTACTTC
>TRBD1|TRBV5-1|.|TRBJ1-1
CASSLDRGRNTEAFF
TGCGCCAGCAGCTTGGACAGGGGGCGGAACACTGAAGCTTTCTTT
>.|TRBV9|.|TRBJ2-2
CASSGPRGSGNTGELFF
TGTGCCAGCAGCGGCCCTCGGGGGAGCGGAAACACCGGGGAGCTGTTTTTT
>.|TRBV7-9|once|TRBJ2-5
CASLTGIQETQYF
TGTGCCAGTCTTACGGGAATCCAAGAGACCCAGTACTTC